Each of the 31 T cell receptor beta chains below was sequenced from the same sample in a study of patients and donors after allogeneic stem cell transplantation. Via MiXCR, TCRdb re-called the RT-PCR reads, giving one row per CDR3 protein. The sample has about a million distinct CDR3 sequences, about a sixth seen once. Input material: blood, either unsorted or a sorted T cell fraction (not recorded which). The receptors shown here come from a human donor who was either an allogeneic HSCT recipient or a stem cell or donor lymphocyte infusion donor (not recorded which). It is not recorded whose cells these are; they may come from a transplant donor.

This clonotype came up a few times. This sequence joins TRBV12-3 or TRBV12-4 and TRBJ1-5; D gene uncertain. Trimming pared 5 bases from V and 3 bases from J, leaving 14 bases between. The CDR3 runs 15 residues. CDR3 nucleotides: TGTGCCAGCAGTCCCCCCCCAGAATACAATCAGCCCCAGCATTTT. Translating gives CASSPPPEYNQPQHF.

The V call is TRBV11-2, the J call TRBJ2-5, with D tentatively TRBD2 (5 bases). The germline V gene has CDR1 SGHAT and CDR2 FQNNGV. The V gene lost 5 bases and the J gene lost 2 bases, with 15 bases spanning the gap. The CDR3 has 15 amino acids. CDR3 protein: CASSAGTPAQETQYF. The CDR3 DNA sequence: TGTGCCAGCAGCGCGGGCACCCCCGCGCAAGAGACCCAGTACTTC.

The rearrangement uses TRBV30 and TRBJ2-7; possible D gene TRBD2, 6 bases. V lost 5 bases and J 2 bases, leaving 13 bases between the germline ends. Germline V gives CDR1 GTSNPN, CDR2 SVGIG (reference sequence). CDR3 length: 13 amino acids. The chain's CDR3 is CAWENGLTYEQYF. The DNA for the CDR3 is TGTGCCTGGGAGAACGGACTAACCTACGAGCAGTACTTC.

This clonotype was observed at least ten times. This chain links TRBV20-1 with TRBJ2-5; weak D call: TRBD1 (5 bases). The CDR3 sequence is 12 residues long. Germline V gene data show CDR1 as DFQATT and CDR2 as SNEGSKA (reference sequence). Trimming cost V 5 bases and J 3 bases, with 10 bases left between them. CDR3 region: CSADGHKETQYF. The CDR3 nucleotides read TGCAGTGCTGACGGACACAAAGAGACCCAGTACTTC.

In this sample, this clonotype turned up many times. The chain carries TRBV12-3 or TRBV12-4 and TRBJ2-7; D not certain. This CDR3 has 12 amino acids. V was trimmed by 6 bases and J by 6 bases, leaving 12 bases between them. The CDR3 DNA sequence: TGTGCCAGCAGCCTCCAAGGGATCGAGCAGTACTTC. Protein product: CASSLQGIEQYF.

This clonotype has ten or more counts. The chain's CDR3 is CASSPAGSSYNEQFF. CDR3 in DNA: TGTGCCAGCAGCCCCGCTGGGAGCTCCTACAATGAGCAGTTCTTC. J is TRBJ2-1 and V is TRBV6-2 or TRBV6-3; the D gene is possibly TRBD2 (5 bases). V gave up 6 bases and J gave up 0 bases, with 12 bases separating them. The germline V gene encodes CDR1 MNHEY and CDR2 SVGEGT. The CDR3 is made up of 15 amino acids.

This clonotype was seen more than once but under ten times. J is TRBJ2-7 and V is TRBV6-1; perhaps TRBD2 as D (5 bases). With 6 bases removed from V and 3 bases from J, the gap between germline ends came to 12 bases. In germline, CDR1 is MNHNS, CDR2 SASEGT. The length of the CDR3 is 13 residues. This chain's CDR3 is CASSALGVYEQYF. The CDR3 region has the DNA TGTGCCAGCAGCGCTCTCGGGGTCTACGAGCAGTACTTC.

This clonotype was detected only a few times. This chain joins TRBV18 and TRBJ2-5; D is unclear. CDR3 length: 14 amino acids. CDR1 and CDR2 from the germline V gene are KGHSH and LQKENI. Trimming took 3 bases from V and 5 from J, leaving 13 bases between them. The CDR3 here is CASSPGTYRETQYF. CDR3 nucleotide sequence: TGTGCCAGCTCACCGGGAACCTATCGTGAGACCCAGTACTTC.

The chain employs TRBV30 and TRBJ2-7, with D uncertain. The CDR3 sequence is 12 residues long. Trimming removed 0 bases at V and 4 bases at J, with 7 bases between. The germline CDR1 and CDR2 sequences are GTSNPN and SVGIG (reference sequence). In DNA form, the CDR3 reads TGTGCCTGGAGTGTCCTGGGATACGAGCAGTACTTC. This codes for CAWSVLGYEQYF.

This clonotype was recorded a few times. The CDR3 region has the DNA TGTGCCAGCTCACCGACGCTCGGGACAGGGGTCACAGATACGCAGTATTTT. Translating gives CASSPTLGTGVTDTQYF. The chain recombines TRBV18 with TRBJ2-3; 10 positions match TRBD1. The CDR3 has 17 residues. The J segment lost 2 bases and the V segment lost 3 bases, leaving 8 bases of the junction unmatched. Per the germline V gene, CDR1 is KGHSH and CDR2 is LQKENI.

This clonotype was observed a handful of times. The chain is built from TRBV6-2 or TRBV6-3 and TRBJ2-1, with 7 bases fitting TRBD1. This CDR3 region has 12 residues. V dropped 5 bases and J dropped 13; count of bases not matched to a gene: 8. Germline V lookup: CDR1 MNHEY, CDR2 SVGEGT. CDR3 sequence: CASSRAGGSQFF. As DNA, the CDR3 is TGTGCCAGCAGTCGTGCAGGGGGATCTCAGTTCTTC.

This clonotype was observed a few times. The chain employs TRBV4-3 and TRBJ1-1; the D gene is possibly TRBD1 (6 bases). The CDR3 is 15 amino acids. The V end lost 3 bases, the J end lost 4 bases, and 15 bases lay between the germline ends. CDR1 LGHNA and CDR2 YSLEER come from the germline V gene. The CDR3 sequence is CASSQKVTGATEAFF. DNA of the CDR3: TGCGCCAGCAGCCAGAAGGTGACGGGGGCCACTGAAGCTTTCTTT.

This clonotype was seen a handful of times. The V gene is TRBV4-1, the J gene TRBJ1-1; D ambiguous. The germline V gene encodes CDR1 MGHRA and CDR2 YSYEKL. Trimming cost V 0 bases and J 0 bases, with 17 bases left between them. The CDR3 runs to 18 residues. CDR3 in DNA: TGCGCCAGCAGCCAAGATGAGGACCGAGCTGGACTGAACACTGAAGCTTTCTTT. Translated: CASSQDEDRAGLNTEAFF.

There are a few counts of this clonotype. The rearrangement joins TRBV20-1 to TRBJ1-1; possibly TRBD1 for D (5 bases). The CDR3 loop spans 13 amino acids. V dropped 6 bases and J dropped 2 bases, with 13 bases sitting between them. Per germline, CDR1 DFQATT and CDR2 SNEGSKA (reference sequence). Here the CDR3 reads CSAETAANTEAFF. CDR3 DNA: TGCAGTGCCGAGACAGCGGCCAACACTGAAGCTTTCTTT.

This clonotype was seen a handful of times. The chain is built from TRBV6-1 and TRBJ1-5; no clear D gene. The V gene lost 6 bases and the J gene lost 5 bases, with 14 bases spanning the gap. Per the germline V gene, CDR1 is MNHNS and CDR2 is SASEGT. CDR3 size: 14 residues. The CDR3 region has the DNA TGTGCCAGCAGCCGCGAGGGCTCTCATCAGCCCCAGCATTTT. Translation: CASSREGSHQPQHF.

The chain couples TRBV5-6 to TRBJ2-1, with D unresolved. Trimming pared 3 bases from V and 5 bases from J, leaving 15 bases between. Germline values: CDR1 SGHDT, CDR2 YYEEEE. There are 15 residues in the CDR3. This CDR3 is CASSSPLDGNNEQFF. The CDR3 DNA follows: TGTGCCAGCAGCTCGCCGTTAGACGGTAACAATGAGCAGTTCTTC.

This clonotype was observed a handful of times. The V and J genes are TRBV12-3 or TRBV12-4 and TRBJ1-3, with unresolved D. The V and J ends lost 5 bases and 2 bases respectively, with 19 bases between them. CDR3 length: 17 amino acids. DNA for the CDR3: TGTGCCAGCAGTCAACGCTTCGCTTTGGCAGCTGGAAACACCATATATTTT. This translates into CASSQRFALAAGNTIYF.

The V and J genes are TRBV27 and TRBJ1-4; D may be TRBD1 (5 bases). V lost 1 base and J lost 7, with 16 bases in between. The germline CDR1 and CDR2 sequences are MNHEY and SMNVEV (reference sequence). The CDR3 totals 16 residues. Written as DNA, the CDR3 is TGTGCCAGCAGTTTATTCCGGGCAGGGCCGTCTGAAAAACTGTTTTTT. It yields the protein CASSLFRAGPSEKLFF. Looking up the rest from reference TRBV27 and TRBJ1-4 gives the full variable domain: EAQVTQNPRYLITVTGKKLTVTCSQNMNHEYMSWYRQDPGLGLRQIYYSMNVEVTDKGDVPEGYKVSRKEKRNFPLILESPSPNQTSLYFCASSLFRAGPSEKLFFGSGTQLSVL.

The chain couples TRBV3-1 to TRBJ1-4; D is unresolved. Germline CDR1 reads LGHDT; CDR2 reads YNNKEL (reference sequence). The CDR3 sequence is 15 residues long. V was cut by 1 base and J by 2 bases, with 8 bases left in between. CDR3 amino acids: CASSQVGGTNEKLFF. CDR3 in DNA: TGTGCCAGCAGCCAAGTAGGAGGGACTAATGAAAAACTGTTTTTT.

The rearrangement links TRBV11-3 to TRBJ2-7; D possibly corresponds to TRBD1 (6 bases). The germline V gene encodes CDR1 SGHNT and CDR2 YENEEA. The CDR3 runs 15 residues. V lost 4 bases and J 3 bases, leaving 16 bases between the germline ends. The CDR3 region has the DNA TGTGCCAGCAGCTCCCTCCAGGGGCCCAACTACGAGCAGTACTTC. The encoded protein is CASSSLQGPNYEQYF.

The CDR3 coding sequence is TGCGCCAGCCAGGGGGACGGCACTGAAGCTTTCTTT. It encodes CASQGDGTEAFF. The chain links TRBV5-1 to TRBJ1-1; 7 nucleotides match TRBD1. The CDR3 is 12 amino acids. V was clipped by 7 bases and J by 4 bases; unmatched bases: 4. Germline CDR1 is SGHRS and CDR2 is YFSETQ.

The V call is TRBV28, the J call TRBJ2-5; D unresolved. Germline V gene sequence: CDR1 MDHEN, CDR2 SYDVKM. The CDR3 has 16 amino acids. The V end lost 7 bases, the J end lost 2 bases, and 20 bases lay between the germline ends. CDR3 DNA: TGTGCCAGCAATCCCCTCGGTGAGACACGTCAAGAGACCCAGTACTTC. This sequence encodes CASNPLGETRQETQYF.

The rearrangement links TRBV21-1 to TRBJ2-2. TRBV21-1 is reported as a pseudogene. There are 16 residues in the CDR3. CDR3 in DNA: TGTGCCAGCAGCATGCCCGTTAGGGCGAACACCGGGGAGCTGTTTTTT. Encoded protein: CASSMPVRANTGELFF.

This clonotype has a handful of counts. This chain connects TRBV15 to TRBJ1-1; no clear D. CDR1 and CDR2 (germline): LNHNV, YYDKDF (reference sequence). V was clipped by 0 bases and J by 8 bases, with 13 bases between them. CDR3 size: 14 residues. The CDR3 spells CATSRDMQAPEAFF. The CDR3 DNA reads TGTGCCACCAGCAGAGATATGCAGGCCCCGGAAGCTTTCTTT. The full variable domain, its missing parts supplied by reference TRBV15 and TRBJ1-1, is DAMVIQNPRYQVTQFGKPVTLSCSQTLNHNVMYWYQQKSSQAPKLLFHYYDKDFNNEADTPDNFQSRRPNTSFCFLDIRSPGLGDTAMYLCATSRDMQAPEAFFGQGTRLTVV.

In DNA, the CDR3 is TGTGCCAGCAGCGTAGCCCCGACTAGCGGGGCCCAAGAGACCCAGTACTTC. Translated, it gives CASSVAPTSGAQETQYF. V is TRBV9 and J is TRBJ2-5, with 11 bases identical to TRBD2. The length of the CDR3 is 17 residues. V shed 0 bases, J shed 1 base, and the junction held 5 bases outside the gene matches. Germline V gives CDR1 SGDLS, CDR2 YYNGEE.

This clonotype was counted between two and nine times. The chain combines TRBV20-1 with TRBJ1-2; possible D gene TRBD1, 5 bases. V lost 3 bases to trimming and J lost 1 base, with 12 bases between them. CDR1 and CDR2 from the germline V gene are DFQATT and SNEGSKA (reference sequence). The length of the CDR3 is 14 residues. Here the CDR3 DNA reads TGCAGTGCTAGCCGGGACCGTTATAACTATGGCTACACCTTC. This sequence encodes CSASRDRYNYGYTF.

The chain employs TRBV5-1 and TRBJ1-2; TRBD1 matches at 7 bases. Germline CDR1 and CDR2: SGHRS and YFSETQ. CDR3 size: 14 residues. J was trimmed by 4 bases and V by 5 bases; bases with no gene match: 8. This chain's CDR3 is CASRQTGLVYGYTF. DNA of the CDR3: TGCGCCAGCAGACAGACAGGGCTAGTCTATGGCTACACCTTC.

The chain joins TRBV12-3 or TRBV12-4 to TRBJ1-2; D gene ambiguous. This CDR3 is built from 13 residues. The V gene lost 5 bases and the J gene lost 6 bases, with 13 bases spanning the gap. The CDR3 nucleotides read TGTGCCAGCAGTCTCCGGTCCCTCGATGGCTACACCTTC. It translates to CASSLRSLDGYTF.

This chain connects TRBV20-1 to TRBJ1-3; D not certain. Trimming shortened V by 5 bases and J by 3 bases, and 8 bases separated the two germline ends. The germline CDR1 and CDR2 sequences are DFQATT and SNEGSKA (reference sequence). This CDR3 contains 12 residues. For the CDR3, the DNA is TGCAGTGCTTCGACGGGTGGAAACACCATATATTTT. Translation: CSASTGGNTIYF.

The chain uses TRBV20-1 and TRBJ1-2; a weak D match, TRBD1 (6 bases). Germline V gene lookup returns CDR1 DFQATT and CDR2 SNEGSKA (reference sequence). V was trimmed by 5 bases and J by 7 bases, leaving 11 bases between them. This CDR3 is built from 11 residues. CDR3 nucleotides: TGCAGTGCTTCCGGGACAATTGGCTACACCTTC. The encoded protein is CSASGTIGYTF.

This chain connects TRBV5-1 to TRBJ2-1, with 9 positions matching TRBD1. V shed 4 bases, J shed 4 bases, and the junction held 3 bases outside the gene matches. Per the germline V gene, CDR1 is SGHRS and CDR2 is YFSETQ. CDR3 length: 14 amino acids. CDR3 amino acids: CASSMDRGYNEQFF. The CDR3, as DNA: TGCGCCAGCAGCATGGACAGGGGTTACAATGAGCAGTTCTTC.